Below, one T cell receptor delta chain is given with its context. TCRdb's protein for this DNA is that of a much larger clone and differs from the translation at residue 7, likely a read error; the protein shown is the DNA translation. The entry originates in a study of gamma-delta chains in newborns, infants, children. Study at large: Microbial exposure reportedly drives polyclonal innate γδ T cell expansion after birth.

CDR3 length: 20 residues. CDR1 is TSWWSYY and CDR2 is QGS in the germline V gene. Losses at the gene ends were 3 bases for V and 0 bases for J; bases not matched to a gene: 17. TCRdb re-processed the reads via CATT. The profile covers 9,100 or so delta-chain clones, with about 1.5% appearing a single time and roughly 8% taken by the ten largest. The genes are TRDV1 and TRDJ1, with 9 nucleotides matching TRDD2. The clonotype was recovered from a child who was a newborn, infant or young child, either healthy, febrile or measles-vaccinated (not recorded which). The sample comprised blood. This CDR3 is CALGDRGAFLQRDNTDKLIF. For the CDR3, the DNA is TGTGCTCTTGGGGATAGGGGGGCCTTCCTACAAAGGGATAACACCGATAAACTCATCTTT.